This T cell receptor (beta chain) was recovered during a study of response to subunit inactivated influenza vaccine. General study points: Authors proposed each seasonal influenza vaccination draws in few new T cells.

Via MiXCR, TCRdb re-called the RT-PCR reads, giving one row per CDR3 protein. There are around 190,000 distinct CDR3 sequences in the sample; roughly an eighth occur only once, and roughly 25% lies in the top ten. V trimming: 3 bases; J trimming: 4 bases; junction bases outside the gene matches: 5. Looked up from germline, CDR1 is MGHDK and CDR2 is SYGVNS. The CDR3 sequence is 15 residues long. Worth noting for this clonotype: Its target is not known.

Sequencing was performed on CD8+ T cells sorted from PBMCs, taken roughly 5 days after vaccination. This TCR was recovered from a man between 50 and 59 years old who received an inactivated influenza vaccine. This chain uses TRBV25-1 with TRBJ2-3; 9 positions agree with TRBD2. The chain's CDR3 is CASSEALAGPDTQYF. DNA of the CDR3: TGTGCCAGCAGTGAGGCGCTAGCGGGACCAGATACGCAGTATTTT.